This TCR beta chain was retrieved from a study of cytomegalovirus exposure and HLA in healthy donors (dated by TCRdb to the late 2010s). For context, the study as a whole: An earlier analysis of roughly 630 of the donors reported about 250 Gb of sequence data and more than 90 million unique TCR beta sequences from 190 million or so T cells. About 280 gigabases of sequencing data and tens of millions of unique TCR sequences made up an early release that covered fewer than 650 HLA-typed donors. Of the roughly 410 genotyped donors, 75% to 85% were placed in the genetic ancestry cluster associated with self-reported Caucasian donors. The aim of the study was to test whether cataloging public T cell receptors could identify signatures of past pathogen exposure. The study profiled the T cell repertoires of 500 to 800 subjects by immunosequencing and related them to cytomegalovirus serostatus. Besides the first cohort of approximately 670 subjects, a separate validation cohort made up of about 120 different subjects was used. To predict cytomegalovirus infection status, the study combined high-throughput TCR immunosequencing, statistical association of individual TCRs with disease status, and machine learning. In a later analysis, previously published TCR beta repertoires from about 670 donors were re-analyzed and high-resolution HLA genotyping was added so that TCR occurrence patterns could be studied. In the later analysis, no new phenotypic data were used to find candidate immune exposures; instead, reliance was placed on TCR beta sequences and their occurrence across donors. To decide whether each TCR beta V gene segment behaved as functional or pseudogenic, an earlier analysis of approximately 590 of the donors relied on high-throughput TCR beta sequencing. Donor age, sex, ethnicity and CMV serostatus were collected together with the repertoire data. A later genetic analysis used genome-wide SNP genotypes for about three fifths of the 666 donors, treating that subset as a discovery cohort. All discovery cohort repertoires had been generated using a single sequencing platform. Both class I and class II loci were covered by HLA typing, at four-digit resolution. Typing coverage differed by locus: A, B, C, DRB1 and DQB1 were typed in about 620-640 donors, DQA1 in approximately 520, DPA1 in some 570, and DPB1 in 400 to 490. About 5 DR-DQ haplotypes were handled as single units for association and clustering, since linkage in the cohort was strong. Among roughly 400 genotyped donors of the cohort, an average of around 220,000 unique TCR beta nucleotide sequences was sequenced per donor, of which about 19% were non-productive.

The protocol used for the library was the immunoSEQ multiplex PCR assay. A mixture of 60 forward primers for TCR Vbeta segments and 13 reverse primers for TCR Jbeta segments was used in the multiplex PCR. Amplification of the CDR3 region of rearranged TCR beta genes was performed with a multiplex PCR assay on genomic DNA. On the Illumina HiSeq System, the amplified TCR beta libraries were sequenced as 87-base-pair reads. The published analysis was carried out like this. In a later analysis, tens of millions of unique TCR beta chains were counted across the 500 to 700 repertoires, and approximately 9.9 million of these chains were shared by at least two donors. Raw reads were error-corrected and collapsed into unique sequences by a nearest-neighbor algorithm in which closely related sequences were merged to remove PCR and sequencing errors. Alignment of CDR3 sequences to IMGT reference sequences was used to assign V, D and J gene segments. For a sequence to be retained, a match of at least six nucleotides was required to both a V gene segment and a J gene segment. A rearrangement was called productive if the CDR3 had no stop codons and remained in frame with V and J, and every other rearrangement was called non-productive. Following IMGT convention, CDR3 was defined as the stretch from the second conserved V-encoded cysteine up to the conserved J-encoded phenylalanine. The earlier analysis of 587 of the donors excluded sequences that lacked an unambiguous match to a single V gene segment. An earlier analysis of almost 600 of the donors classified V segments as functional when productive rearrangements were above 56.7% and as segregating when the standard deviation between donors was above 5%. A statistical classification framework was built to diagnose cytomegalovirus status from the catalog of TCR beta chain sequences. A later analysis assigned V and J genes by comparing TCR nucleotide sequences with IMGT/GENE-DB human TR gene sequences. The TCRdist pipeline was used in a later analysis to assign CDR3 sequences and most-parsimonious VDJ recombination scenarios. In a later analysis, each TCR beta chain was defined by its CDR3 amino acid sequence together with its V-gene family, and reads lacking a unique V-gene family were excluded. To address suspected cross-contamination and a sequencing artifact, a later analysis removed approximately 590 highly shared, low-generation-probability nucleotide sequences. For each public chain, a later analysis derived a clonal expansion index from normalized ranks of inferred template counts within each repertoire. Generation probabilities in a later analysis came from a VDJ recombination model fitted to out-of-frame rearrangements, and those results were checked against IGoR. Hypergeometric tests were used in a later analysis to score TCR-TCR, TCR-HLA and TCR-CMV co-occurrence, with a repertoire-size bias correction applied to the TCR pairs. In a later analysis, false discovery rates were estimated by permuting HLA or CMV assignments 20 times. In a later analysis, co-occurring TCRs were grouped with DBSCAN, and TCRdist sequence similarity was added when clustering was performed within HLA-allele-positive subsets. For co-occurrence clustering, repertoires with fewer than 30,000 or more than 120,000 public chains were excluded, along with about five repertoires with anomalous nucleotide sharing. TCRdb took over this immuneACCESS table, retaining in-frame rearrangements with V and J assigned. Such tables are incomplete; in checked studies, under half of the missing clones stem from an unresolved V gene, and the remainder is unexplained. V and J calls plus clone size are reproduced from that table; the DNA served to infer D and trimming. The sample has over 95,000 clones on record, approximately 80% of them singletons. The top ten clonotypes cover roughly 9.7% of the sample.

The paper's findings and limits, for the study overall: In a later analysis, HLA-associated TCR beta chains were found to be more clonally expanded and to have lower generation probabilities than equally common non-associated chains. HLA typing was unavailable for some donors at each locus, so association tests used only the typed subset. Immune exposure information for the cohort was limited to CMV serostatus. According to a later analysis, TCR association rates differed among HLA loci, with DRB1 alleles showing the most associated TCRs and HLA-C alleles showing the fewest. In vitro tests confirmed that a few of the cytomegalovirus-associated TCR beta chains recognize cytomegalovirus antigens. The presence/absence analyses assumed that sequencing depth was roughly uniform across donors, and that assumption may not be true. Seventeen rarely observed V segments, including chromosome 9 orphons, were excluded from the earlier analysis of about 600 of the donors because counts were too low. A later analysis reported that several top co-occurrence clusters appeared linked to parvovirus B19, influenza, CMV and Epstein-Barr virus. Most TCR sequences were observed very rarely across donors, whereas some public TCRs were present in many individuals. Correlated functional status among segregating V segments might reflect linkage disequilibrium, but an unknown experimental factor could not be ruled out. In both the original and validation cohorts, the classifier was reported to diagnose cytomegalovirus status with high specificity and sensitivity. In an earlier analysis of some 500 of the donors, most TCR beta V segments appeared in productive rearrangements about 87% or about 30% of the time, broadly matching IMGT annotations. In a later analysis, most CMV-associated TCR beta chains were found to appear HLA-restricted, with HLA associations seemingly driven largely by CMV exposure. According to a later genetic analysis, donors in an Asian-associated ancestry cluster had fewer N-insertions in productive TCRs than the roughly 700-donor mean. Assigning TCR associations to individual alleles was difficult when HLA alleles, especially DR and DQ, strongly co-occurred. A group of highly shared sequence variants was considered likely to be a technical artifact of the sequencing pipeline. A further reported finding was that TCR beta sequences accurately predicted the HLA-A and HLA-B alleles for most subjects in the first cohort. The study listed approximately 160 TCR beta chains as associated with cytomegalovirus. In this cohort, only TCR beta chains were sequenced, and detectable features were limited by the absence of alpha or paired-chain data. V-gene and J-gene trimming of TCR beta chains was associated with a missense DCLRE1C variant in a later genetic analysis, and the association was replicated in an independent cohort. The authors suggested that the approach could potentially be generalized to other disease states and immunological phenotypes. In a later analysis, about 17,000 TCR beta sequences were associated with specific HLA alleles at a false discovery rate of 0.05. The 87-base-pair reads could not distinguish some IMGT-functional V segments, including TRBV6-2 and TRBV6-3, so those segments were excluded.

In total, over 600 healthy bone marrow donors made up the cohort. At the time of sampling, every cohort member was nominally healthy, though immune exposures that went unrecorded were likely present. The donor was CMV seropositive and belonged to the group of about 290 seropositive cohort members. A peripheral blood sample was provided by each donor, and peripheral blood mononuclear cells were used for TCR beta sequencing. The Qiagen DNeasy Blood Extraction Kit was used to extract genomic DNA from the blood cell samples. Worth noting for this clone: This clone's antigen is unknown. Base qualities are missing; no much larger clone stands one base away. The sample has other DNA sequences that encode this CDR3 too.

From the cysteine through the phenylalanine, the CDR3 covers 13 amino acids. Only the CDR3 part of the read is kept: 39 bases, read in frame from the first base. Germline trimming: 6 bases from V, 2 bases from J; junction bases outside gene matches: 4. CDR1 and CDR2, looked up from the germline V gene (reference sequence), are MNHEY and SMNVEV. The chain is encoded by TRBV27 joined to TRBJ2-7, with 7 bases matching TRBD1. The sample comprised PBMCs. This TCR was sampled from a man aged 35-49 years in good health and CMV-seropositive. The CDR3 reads CASSLGTAYEQYF. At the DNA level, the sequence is TGTGCCAGCAGCTTAGGGACAGCCTACGAGCAGTACTTC.